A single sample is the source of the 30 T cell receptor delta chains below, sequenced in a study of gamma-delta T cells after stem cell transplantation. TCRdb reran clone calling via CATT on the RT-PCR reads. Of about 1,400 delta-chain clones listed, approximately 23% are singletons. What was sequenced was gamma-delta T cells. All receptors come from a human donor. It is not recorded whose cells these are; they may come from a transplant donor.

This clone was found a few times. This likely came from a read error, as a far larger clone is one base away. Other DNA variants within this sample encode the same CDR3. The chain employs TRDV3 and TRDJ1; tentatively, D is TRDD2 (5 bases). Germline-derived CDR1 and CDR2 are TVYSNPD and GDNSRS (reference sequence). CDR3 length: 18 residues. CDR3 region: CAFRPTFTYLWYTDKLIF. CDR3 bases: TGTGCCTTTCGACCCACCTTTACCTACTTATGGTACACCGACAAACTCATCTTT.

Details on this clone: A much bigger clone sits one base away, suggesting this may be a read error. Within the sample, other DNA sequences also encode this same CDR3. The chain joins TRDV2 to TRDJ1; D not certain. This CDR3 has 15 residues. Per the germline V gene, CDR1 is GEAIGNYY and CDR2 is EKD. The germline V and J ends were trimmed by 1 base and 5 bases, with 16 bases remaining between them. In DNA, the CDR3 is TGTGCCTGTGACACAATGGGCACCCCCGGAGATAAACTCATCTTT. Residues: CACDTMGTPGDKLIF.

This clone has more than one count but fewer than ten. The CDR3: CALGETLPPSPRWTDKLIF. The CDR3 nucleotides read TGTGCTCTTGGGGAAACCTTACCCCCTTCCCCCCGTTGGACCGATAAACTCATCTTT. The chain carries TRDV1 and TRDJ1; the D gene is possibly TRDD2 (6 bases). The CDR3 has 19 residues. Germline CDR1 is TSWWSYY and CDR2 is QGS. V was cut by 2 bases and J by 2 bases, with 24 bases left in between.

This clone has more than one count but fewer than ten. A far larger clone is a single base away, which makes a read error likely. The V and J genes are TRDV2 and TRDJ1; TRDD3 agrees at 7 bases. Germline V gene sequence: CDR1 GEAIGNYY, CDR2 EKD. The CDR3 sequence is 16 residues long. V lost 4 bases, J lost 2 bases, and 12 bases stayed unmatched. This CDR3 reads CACEEITVGGTDKLIF. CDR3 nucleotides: TGTGCCTGTGAGGAAATTACGGTTGGGGGAACCGATAAACTCATCTTT.

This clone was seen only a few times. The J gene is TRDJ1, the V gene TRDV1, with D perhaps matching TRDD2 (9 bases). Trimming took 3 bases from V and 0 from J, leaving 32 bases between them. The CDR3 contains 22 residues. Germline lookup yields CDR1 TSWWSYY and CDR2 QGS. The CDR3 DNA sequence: TGTGCTCTTGGGGACAAAACCCTTCCTACTTCTCACTGGGGGCAGTACACCGATAAACTCATCTTT. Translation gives CALGDKTLPTSHWGQYTDKLIF.

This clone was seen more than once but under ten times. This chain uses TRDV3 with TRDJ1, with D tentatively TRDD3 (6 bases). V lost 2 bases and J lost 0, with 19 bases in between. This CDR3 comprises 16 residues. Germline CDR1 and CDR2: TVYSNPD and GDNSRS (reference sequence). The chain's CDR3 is CAFRVYWVKYTDKLIF. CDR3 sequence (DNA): TGTGCCTTTCGAGTGTACTGGGTCAAATACACCGATAAACTCATCTTT.

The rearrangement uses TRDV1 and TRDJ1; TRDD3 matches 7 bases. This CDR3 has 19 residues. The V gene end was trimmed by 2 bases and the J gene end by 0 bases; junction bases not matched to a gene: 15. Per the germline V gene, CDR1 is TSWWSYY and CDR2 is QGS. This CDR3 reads CALGEDYTSHWGYTDKLIF. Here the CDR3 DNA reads TGTGCTCTTGGGGAAGATTATACGAGTCACTGGGGATACACCGATAAACTCATCTTT.

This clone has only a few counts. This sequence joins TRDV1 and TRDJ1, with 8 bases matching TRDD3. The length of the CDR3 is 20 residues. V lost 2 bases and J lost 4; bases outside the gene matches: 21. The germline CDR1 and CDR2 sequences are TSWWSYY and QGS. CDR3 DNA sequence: TGTGCTCTTGGGGAATGGGCTCCTAGTCCGGAGGGACTGGGGGGCGATAAACTCATCTTT. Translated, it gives CALGEWAPSPEGLGGDKLIF.

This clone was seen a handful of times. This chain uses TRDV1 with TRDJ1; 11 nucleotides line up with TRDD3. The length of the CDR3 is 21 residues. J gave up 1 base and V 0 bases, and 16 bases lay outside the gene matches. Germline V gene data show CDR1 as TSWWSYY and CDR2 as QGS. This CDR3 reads CALGELGFPPIWGIRTDKLIF. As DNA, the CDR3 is TGTGCTCTTGGGGAACTAGGCTTCCCCCCGATTTGGGGGATACGCACCGATAAACTCATCTTT.

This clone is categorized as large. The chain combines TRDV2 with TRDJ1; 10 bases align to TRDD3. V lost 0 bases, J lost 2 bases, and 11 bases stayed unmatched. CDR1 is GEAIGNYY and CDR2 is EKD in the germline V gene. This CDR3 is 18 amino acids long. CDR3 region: CACDTVRGIRKSTDKLIF. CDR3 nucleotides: TGTGCCTGTGACACCGTGAGGGGGATACGTAAAAGTACCGATAAACTCATCTTT.

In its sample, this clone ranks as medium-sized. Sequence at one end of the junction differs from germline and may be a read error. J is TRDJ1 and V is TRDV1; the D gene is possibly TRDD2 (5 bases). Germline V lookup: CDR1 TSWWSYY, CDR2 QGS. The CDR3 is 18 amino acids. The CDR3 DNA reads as TGTGCTCTTGGGAAACTCACCCTACGCTCTAAGTACACCGATAAACTCATCTTT. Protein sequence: CALGKLTLRSKYTDKLIF.

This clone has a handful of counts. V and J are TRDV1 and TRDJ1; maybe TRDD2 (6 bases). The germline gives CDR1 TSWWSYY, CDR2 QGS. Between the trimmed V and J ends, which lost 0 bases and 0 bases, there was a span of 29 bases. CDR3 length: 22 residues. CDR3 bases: TGTGCTCTTGGGGAACTGCGTCCTACGGGTACTCCTTATAACCAGTACACCGATAAACTCATCTTT. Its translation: CALGELRPTGTPYNQYTDKLIF.

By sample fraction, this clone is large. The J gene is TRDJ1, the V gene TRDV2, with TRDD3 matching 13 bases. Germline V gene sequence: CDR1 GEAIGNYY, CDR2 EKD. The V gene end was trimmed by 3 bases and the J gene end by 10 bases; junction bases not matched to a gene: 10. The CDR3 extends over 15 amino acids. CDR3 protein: CACDPLLGDTRALIF. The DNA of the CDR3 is TGTGCCTGTGACCCACTACTGGGGGATACGCGAGCACTCATCTTT.

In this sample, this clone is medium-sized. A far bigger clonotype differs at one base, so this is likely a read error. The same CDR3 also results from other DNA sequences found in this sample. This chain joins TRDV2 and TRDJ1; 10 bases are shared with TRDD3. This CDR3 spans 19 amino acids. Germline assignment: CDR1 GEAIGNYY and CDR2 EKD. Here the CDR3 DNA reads TGTGCCTGCGACACCATAACCGGAGGACTGGGGGATGAAACCGATAAACTCATCTTT. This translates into CACDTITGGLGDETDKLIF.

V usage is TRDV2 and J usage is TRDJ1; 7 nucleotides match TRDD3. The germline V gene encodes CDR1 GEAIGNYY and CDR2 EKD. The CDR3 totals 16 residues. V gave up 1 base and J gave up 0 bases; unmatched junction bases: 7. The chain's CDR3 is CACDTLGTPYTDKLIF. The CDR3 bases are TGTGCCTGTGACACACTGGGGACCCCTTACACCGATAAACTCATCTTT.

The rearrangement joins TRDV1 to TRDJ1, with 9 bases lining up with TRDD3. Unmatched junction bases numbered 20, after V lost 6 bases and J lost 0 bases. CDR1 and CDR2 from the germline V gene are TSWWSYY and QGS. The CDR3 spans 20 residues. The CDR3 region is CALGTGFGTGGERYTDKLIF. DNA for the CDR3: TGTGCTCTTGGAACCGGGTTTGGTACTGGGGGAGAGCGATACACCGATAAACTCATCTTT.

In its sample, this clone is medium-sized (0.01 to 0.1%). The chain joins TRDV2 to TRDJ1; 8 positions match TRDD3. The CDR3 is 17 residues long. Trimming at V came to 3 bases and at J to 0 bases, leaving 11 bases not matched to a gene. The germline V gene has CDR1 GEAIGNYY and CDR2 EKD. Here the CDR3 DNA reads TGTGCCTGTGACCCTCTACTGGGGGTTACGTACACCGATAAACTCATCTTT. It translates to CACDPLLGVTYTDKLIF.

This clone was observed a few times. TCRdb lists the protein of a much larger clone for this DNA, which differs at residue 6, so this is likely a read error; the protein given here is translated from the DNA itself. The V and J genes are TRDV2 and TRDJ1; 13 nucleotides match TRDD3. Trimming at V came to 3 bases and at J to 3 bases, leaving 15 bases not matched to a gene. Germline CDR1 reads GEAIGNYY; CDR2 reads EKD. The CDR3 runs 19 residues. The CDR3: CACDAARTGGYGWADKLIF. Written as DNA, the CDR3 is TGTGCCTGTGACGCGGCCCGTACTGGGGGATACGGTTGGGCCGATAAACTCATCTTT.

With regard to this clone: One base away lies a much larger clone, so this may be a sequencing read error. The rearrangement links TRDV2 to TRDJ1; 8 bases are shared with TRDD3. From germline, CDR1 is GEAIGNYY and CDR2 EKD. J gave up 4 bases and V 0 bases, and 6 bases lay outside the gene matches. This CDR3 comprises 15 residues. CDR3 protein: CACDTDRGYNDKLIF. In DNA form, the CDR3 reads TGTGCCTGTGACACCGACAGGGGATACAACGATAAACTCATCTTT.

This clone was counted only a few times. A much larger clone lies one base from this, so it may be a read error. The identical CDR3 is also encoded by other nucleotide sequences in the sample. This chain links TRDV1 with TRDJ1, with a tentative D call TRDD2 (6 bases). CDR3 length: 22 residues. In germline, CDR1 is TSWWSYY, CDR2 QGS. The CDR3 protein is CALGELTLPWPSPNFSTDKLIF. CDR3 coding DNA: TGTGCTCTCGGGGAACTTACGCTGCCTTGGCCTTCCCCCAACTTCTCCACCGATAAACTCATCTTT.

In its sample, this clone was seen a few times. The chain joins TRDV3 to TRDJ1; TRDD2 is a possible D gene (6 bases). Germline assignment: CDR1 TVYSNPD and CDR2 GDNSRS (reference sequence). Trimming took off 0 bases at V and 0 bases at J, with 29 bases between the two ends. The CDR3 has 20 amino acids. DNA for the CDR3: TGTGCCTTTAGCCCTTCCCCACGCGGTTGTGGGGACAAGTACACCGATAAACTCATCTTT. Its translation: CAFSPSPRGCGDKYTDKLIF. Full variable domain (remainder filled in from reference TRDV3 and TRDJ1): CDKVTQSSPDQTVASGSEVVLLCTYDTVYSNPDLFWYRIRPDYSFQFVFYGDNSRSEGADFTQGRFSVKHILTQKAFHLVISPVRTEDSATYYCAFSPSPRGCGDKYTDKLIFGKGTRVTVEP.

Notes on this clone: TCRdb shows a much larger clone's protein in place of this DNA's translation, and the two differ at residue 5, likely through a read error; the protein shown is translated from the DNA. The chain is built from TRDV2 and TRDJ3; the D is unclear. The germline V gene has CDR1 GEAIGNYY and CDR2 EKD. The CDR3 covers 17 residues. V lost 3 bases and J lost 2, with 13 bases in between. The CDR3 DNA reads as TGTGCCTGTGACGCCTTGGAAGGGCCCTGGGACACCCGACAGATGTTTTTC. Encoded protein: CACDALEGPWDTRQMFF.

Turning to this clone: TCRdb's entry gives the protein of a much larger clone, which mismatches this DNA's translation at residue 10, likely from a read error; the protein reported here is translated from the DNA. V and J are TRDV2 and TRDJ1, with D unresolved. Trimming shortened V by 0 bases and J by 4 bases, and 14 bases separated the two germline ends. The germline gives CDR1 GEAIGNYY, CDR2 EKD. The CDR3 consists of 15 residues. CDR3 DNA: TGTGCCTGTGACACCCTGCAAAGGGACATCGATAAACTCATCTTT. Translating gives CACDTLQRDIDKLIF.

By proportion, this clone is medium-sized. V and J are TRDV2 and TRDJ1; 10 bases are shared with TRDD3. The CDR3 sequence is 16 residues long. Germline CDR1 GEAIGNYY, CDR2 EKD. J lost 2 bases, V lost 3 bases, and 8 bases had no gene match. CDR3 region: CACDLLLGDPTDKLIF. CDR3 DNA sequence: TGTGCCTGTGACCTCTTACTGGGGGATCCGACCGATAAACTCATCTTT.

In DNA, the CDR3 is TGTGCAGCAAGCGGGGTCCTACGGCGGGGATACTTTGCCCCCCCCGATAAACTCATCTTT. Its protein product is CAASGVLRRGYFAPPDKLIF. The chain uses TRAV29/DV5 and TRDJ1; 8 bases match TRDD3. V dropped 0 bases and J dropped 3; count of bases not matched to a gene: 22. Germline CDR1 and CDR2: NSMFDY and ISSIKDK. The CDR3 has 20 residues.

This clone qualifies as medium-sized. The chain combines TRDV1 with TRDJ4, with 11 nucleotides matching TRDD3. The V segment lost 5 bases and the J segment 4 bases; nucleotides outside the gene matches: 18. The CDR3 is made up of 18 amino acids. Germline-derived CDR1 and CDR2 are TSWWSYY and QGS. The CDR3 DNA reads TGTGCTCTTGGGACTATTGGGGGCCTGTACTGGGGGATAACACCCCTGATCTTT. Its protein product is CALGTIGGLYWGITPLIF.

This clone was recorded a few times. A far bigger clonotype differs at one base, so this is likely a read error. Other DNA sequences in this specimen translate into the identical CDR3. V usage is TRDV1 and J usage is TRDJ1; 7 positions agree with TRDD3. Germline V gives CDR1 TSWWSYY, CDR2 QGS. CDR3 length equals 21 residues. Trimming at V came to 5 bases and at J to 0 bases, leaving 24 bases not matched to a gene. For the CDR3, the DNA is TGTGCTCTTGGGCCCCCTTTGGCCCAAATTGGTACCGGGGGATACACCGATAAACTCATCTTT. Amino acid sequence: CALGPPLAQIGTGGYTDKLIF.

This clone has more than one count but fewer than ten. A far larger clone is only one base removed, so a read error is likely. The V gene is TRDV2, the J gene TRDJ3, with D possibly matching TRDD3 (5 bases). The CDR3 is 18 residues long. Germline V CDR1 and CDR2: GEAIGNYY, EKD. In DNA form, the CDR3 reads TGTGCCTGTGACACAGTACTGTCGAGCTCCTGGGACACCCGACAGGTGTTTTTC. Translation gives CACDTVLSSSWDTRQVFF.

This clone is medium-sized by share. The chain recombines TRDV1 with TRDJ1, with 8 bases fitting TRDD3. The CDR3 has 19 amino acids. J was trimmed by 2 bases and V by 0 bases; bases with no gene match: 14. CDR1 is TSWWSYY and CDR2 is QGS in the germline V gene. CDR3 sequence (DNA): TGTGCTCTTGGGGAACTAGGAGCGCCCCACTGGGGGTCTACCGATAAACTCATCTTT. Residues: CALGELGAPHWGSTDKLIF.

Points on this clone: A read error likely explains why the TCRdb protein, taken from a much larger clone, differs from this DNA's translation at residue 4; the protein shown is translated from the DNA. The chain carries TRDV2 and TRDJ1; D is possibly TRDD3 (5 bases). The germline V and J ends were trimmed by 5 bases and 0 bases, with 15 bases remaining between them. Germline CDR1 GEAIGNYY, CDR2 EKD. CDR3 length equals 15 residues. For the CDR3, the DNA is TGTGCCTGTGGCATCTTGGGGTCGTACACCGATAAACTCATCTTT. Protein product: CACGILGSYTDKLIF.